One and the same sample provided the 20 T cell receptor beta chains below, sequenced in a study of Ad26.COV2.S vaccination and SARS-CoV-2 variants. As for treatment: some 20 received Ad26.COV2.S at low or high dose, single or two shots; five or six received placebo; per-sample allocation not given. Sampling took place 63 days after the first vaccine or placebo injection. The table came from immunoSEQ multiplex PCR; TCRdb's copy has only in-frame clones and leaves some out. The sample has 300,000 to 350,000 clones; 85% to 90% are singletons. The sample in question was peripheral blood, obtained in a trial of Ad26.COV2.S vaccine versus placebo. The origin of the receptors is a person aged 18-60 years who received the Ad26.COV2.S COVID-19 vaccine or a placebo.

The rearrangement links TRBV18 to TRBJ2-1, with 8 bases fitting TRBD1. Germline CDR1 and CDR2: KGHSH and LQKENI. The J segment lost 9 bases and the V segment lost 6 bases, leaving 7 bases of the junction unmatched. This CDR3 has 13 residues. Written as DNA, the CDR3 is TGTGCCAGCTCTGGACAGGGTTATAGTGAGCAGTTCTTC. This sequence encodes CASSGQGYSEQFF.

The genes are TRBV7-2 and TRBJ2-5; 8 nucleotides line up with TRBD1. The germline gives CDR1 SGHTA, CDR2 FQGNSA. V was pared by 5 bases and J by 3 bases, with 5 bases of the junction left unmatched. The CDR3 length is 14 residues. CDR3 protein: CASSAGQGEETQYF. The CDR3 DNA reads TGTGCCAGCAGCGCCGGACAGGGAGAAGAGACCCAGTACTTC.

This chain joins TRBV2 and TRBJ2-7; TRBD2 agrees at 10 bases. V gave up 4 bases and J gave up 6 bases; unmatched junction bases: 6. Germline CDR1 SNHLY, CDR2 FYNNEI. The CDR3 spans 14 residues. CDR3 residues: CASSAGTSVGEQYF. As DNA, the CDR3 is TGTGCCAGCAGTGCCGGGACTAGCGTCGGCGAGCAGTACTTC.

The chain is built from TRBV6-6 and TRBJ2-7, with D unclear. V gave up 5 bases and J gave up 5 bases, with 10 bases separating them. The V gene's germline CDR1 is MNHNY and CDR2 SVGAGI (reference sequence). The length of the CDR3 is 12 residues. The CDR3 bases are TGTGCCAGCAGTCCCTTAGGTAACGAGCAGTACGTC. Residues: CASSPLGNEQYV.

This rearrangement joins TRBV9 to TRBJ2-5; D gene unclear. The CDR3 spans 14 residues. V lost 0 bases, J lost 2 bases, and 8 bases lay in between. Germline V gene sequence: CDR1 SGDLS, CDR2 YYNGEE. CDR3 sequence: CASSVEQGQETQYF. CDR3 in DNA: TGTGCCAGCAGCGTAGAGCAAGGTCAAGAGACCCAGTACTTC.

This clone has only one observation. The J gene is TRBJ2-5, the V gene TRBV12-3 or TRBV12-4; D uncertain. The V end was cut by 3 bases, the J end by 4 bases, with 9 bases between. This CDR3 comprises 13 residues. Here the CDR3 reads CASSFFPGETQYF. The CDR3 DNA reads TGTGCCAGCAGTTTTTTTCCGGGAGAGACCCAGTACTTC.

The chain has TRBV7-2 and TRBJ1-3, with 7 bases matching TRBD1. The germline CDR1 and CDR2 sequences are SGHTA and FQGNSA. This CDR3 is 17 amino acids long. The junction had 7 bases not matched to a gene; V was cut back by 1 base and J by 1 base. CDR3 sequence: CASSLGPAGQSGNTIYF. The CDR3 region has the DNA TGTGCCAGCAGCTTAGGGCCTGCGGGACAGTCTGGAAACACCATATATTTT.

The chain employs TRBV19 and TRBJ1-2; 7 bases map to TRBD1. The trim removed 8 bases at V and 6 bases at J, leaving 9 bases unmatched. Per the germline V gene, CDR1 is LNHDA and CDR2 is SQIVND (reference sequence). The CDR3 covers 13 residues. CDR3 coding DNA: TGTGCCAGTTACTCCGGGACAGCTAATGGCTACACCTTC. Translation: CASYSGTANGYTF. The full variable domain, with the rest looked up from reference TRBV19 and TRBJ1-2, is DGGITQSPKYLFRKEGQNVTLSCEQNLNHDAMYWYRQDPGQGLRLIYYSQIVNDFQKGDIAEGYSVSREKKESFPLTVTSAQKNPTAFYLCASYSGTANGYTFGSGTRLTVV.

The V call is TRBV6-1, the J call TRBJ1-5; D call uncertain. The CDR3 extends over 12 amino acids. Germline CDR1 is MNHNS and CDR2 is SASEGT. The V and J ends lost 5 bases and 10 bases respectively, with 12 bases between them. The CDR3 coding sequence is TGTGCCAGCAGTCCAACAAAACTCCCCCAGCATTTT. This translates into CASSPTKLPQHF.

The chain's CDR3 is CSASGHKNTEAFF. For the CDR3, the DNA is TGCAGTGCTAGTGGACACAAGAACACTGAAGCTTTCTTT. This chain connects TRBV20-1 to TRBJ1-1, with D possibly being TRBD1 (5 bases). V lost 3 bases and J 1 base, leaving 9 bases between the germline ends. Germline V gene lookup returns CDR1 DFQATT and CDR2 SNEGSKA (reference sequence). The CDR3 runs 13 residues.

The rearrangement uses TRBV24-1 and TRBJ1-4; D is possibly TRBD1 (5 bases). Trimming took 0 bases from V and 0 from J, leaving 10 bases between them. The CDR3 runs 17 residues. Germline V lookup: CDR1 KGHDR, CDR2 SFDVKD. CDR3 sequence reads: CATSDLTGDSTNEKLFF. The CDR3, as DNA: TGTGCCACCAGTGATTTGACAGGTGACTCAACTAATGAAAAACTGTTTTTT.

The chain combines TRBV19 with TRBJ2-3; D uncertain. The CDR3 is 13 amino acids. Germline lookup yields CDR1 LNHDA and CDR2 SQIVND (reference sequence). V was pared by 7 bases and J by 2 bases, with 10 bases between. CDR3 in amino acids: CASTERTTDTQYF. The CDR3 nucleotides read TGTGCCAGTACCGAGCGAACCACAGATACGCAGTATTTT.

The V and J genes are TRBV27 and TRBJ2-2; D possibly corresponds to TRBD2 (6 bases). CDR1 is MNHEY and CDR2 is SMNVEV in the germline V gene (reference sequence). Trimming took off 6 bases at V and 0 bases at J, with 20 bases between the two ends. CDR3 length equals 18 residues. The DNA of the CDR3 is TGTGCCAGCAGCAAAAACACCCTAAGGACTACGAACACCGGGGAGCTGTTTTTT. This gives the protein CASSKNTLRTTNTGELFF.

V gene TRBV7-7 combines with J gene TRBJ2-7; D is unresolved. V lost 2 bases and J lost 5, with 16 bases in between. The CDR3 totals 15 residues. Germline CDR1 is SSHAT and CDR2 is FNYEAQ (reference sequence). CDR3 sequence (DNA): TGTGCCAGCAGCTTAAAAAAGCTGGCCGCCCACGAGCAGTACGTC. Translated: CASSLKKLAAHEQYV.

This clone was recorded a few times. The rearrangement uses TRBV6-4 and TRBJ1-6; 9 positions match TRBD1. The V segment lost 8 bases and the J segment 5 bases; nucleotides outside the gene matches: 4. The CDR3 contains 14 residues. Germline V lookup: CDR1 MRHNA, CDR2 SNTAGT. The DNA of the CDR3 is TGTGCCAGCCGGGACAGGGCGAATAATTCACCCCTCCACTTT. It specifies CASRDRANNSPLHF.

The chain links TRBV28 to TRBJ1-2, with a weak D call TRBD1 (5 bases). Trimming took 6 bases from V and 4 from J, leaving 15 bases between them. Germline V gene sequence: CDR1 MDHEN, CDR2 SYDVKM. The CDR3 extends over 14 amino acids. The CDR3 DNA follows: TGTGCCAGCAGCCCCCTGGGTGGGGCCTATGGCTACACCTTC. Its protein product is CASSPLGGAYGYTF.

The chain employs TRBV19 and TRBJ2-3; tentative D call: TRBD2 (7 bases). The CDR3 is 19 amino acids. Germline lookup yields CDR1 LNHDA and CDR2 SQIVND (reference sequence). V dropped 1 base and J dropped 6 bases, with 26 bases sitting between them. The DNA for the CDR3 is TGTGCCAGTAGTATAGTACATTTCGGGGGGCTGGTGTATATGGATACGCAGTATTTT. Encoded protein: CASSIVHFGGLVYMDTQYF.

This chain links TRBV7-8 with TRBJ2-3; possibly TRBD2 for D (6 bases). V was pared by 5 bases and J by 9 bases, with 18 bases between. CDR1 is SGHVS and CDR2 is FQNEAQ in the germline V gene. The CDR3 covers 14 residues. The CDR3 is CASSLQTAGNTQYF. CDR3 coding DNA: TGTGCCAGCAGCCTGCAGACGGCGGGGAACACGCAGTATTTT.

The DNA for the CDR3 is TGTGCCAGTAGTATGGCGGGACTAGCGGTTTCCTACAATGAGCAGTTCTTC. Translated: CASSMAGLAVSYNEQFF. The chain joins TRBV19 to TRBJ2-1; 11 bases line up with TRBD2. With V trimmed by 3 bases and J by 1 base, 5 bases remained unmatched. CDR1 is LNHDA, CDR2 SQIVND, per germline (reference sequence). This CDR3 region has 17 residues.

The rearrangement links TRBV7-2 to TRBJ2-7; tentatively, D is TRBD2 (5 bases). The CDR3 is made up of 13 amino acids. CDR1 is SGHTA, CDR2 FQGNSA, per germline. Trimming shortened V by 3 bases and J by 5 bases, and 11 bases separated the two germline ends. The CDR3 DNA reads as TGTGCCAGCAGCTTGACGGGGTACAACGAGCAGTACTTC. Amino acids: CASSLTGYNEQYF.